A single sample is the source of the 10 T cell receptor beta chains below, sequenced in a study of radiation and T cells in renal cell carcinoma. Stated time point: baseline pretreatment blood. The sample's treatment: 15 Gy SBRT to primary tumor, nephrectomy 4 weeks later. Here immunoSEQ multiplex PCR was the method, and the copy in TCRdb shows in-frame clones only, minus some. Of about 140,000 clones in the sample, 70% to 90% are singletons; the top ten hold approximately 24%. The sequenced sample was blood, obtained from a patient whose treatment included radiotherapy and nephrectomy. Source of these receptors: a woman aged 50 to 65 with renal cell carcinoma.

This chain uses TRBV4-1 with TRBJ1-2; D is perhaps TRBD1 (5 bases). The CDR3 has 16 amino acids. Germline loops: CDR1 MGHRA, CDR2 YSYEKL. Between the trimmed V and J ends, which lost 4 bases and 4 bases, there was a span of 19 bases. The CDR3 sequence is CASSLNTEGRVYGYTF. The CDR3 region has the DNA TGCGCCAGCAGCCTAAATACGGAGGGGCGCGTCTATGGCTACACCTTC.

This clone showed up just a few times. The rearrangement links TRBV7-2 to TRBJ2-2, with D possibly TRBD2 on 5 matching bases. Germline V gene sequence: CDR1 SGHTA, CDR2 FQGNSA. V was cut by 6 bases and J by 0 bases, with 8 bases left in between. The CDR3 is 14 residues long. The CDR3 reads CASREEANTGELFF. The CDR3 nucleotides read TGTGCCAGCAGGGAGGAAGCGAACACCGGGGAGCTGTTTTTT. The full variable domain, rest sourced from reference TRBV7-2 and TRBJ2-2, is GAGVSQSPSNKVTEKGKDVELRCDPISGHTALYWYRQSLGQGLEFLIYFQGNSAPDKSGLPSDRFSAERTGGSVSTLTIQRTQQEDSAVYLCASREEANTGELFFGEGSRLTVL.

The CDR3 DNA reads TGTGCCAGCAGGCTCCCCCAGGGGTCCGCAGATACGCAGTATTTT. Encoded protein: CASRLPQGSADTQYF. The gene calls are TRBV2 and TRBJ2-3; D might be TRBD1 (6 bases). V was cut by 6 bases and J by 4 bases, with 17 bases left in between. Germline values: CDR1 SNHLY, CDR2 FYNNEI. The CDR3 spans 15 residues.

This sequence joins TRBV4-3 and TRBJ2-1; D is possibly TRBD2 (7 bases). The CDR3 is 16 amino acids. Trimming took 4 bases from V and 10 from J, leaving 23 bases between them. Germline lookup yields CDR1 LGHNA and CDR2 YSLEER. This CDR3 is CASSPHSRGGVDEQFF. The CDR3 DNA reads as TGCGCCAGCAGCCCCCATTCGAGGGGGGGTGTAGACGAGCAGTTCTTC.

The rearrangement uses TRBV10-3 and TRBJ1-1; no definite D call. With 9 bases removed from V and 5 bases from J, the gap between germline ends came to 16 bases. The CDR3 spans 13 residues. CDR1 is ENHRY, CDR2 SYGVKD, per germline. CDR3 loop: CAIHHVSGTEAFF. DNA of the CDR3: TGTGCCATACATCACGTTAGTGGGACTGAAGCTTTCTTT.

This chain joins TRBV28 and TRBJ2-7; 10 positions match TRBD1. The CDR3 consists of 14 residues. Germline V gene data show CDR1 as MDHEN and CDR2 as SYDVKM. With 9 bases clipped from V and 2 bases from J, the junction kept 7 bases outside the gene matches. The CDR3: CASRGQGQTYEQYF. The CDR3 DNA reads TGTGCCAGTCGGGGACAGGGGCAGACCTACGAGCAGTACTTC.

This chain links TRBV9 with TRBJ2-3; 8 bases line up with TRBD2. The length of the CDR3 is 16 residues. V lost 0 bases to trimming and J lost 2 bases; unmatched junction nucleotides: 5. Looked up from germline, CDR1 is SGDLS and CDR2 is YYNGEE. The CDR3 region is CASSVVASGYTDTQYF. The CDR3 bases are TGTGCCAGCAGCGTAGTGGCTAGCGGGTACACAGATACGCAGTATTTT.

CDR3 amino acids: CASSLGRDETQYF. CDR3 sequence (DNA): TGTGCCAGCAGCTTGGGCAGGGACGAGACCCAGTACTTC. The chain couples TRBV5-6 to TRBJ2-5, with D perhaps TRBD1 or TRBD2 (5 bases each). The CDR3 is 13 amino acids. Trimming removed 0 bases from V and 5 bases from J, with 8 bases in between. From germline, CDR1 is SGHDT and CDR2 YYEEEE.

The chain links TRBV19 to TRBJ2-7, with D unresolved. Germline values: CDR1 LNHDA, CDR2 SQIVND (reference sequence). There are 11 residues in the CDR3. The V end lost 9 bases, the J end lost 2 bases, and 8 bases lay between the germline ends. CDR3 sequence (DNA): TGTGCCAGCGGGTTCCCCTACGAGCAGTACTTC. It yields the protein CASGFPYEQYF.

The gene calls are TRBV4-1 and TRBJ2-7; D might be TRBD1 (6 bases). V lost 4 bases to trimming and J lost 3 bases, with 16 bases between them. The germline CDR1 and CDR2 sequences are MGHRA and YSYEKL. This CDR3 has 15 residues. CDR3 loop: CASSPSWDTGYEQYF. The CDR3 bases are TGCGCCAGCAGCCCCTCCTGGGACACAGGCTACGAGCAGTACTTC.